Listed here is a single T cell receptor (beta chain). Its antigen is currently not known. Base-call qualities are not available, and no considerably larger clone is one nucleotide away. The sample originates from a study of blood T cell repertoires in COVID-19 (TCRdb year 2020). A note on the overall study: Collaborator samples came from the United States, Italy and Spain and covered acute and convalescent phases of COVID-19. The dataset comprised deeply sampled blood TCRbeta repertoires from subjects exposed to, actively infected with, or recovered from COVID-19. A freely available public database, intended as a resource for researchers studying the immune response to SARS-CoV-2, is where the repertoires were released. The prospective study material was composed of cDNA or gDNA derived from T cells, B-cell-depleted T cells, or PBMCs. Sample metadata almost always included a de-identified subject ID, COVID-19 status, age in years and sex. The samples were drawn from two sources: the first 160 participants of the ongoing ImmuneRACE study, and over 950 subjects contributed by 6 global collaborators. Where available, HLA class I and class II types were obtained from metadata supplied by the sample provider rather than from assay-based typing.

The immunoSEQ Assay, a bias-controlled multiplex PCR, was used to amplify TCRbeta CDR3 regions from genomic DNA. Processing in the source paper ran as follows. The number of nucleated cells in each sample was estimated from the amplification of reference gene primers within the assay. To quantify the absolute abundance of each unique TCRbeta CDR3 rearrangement, sequence reads were collapsed and filtered. Productive Simpson clonality was computed per sample as the square root of Simpson's diversity index over productive rearrangements. TCRdb retrieved this table from immuneACCESS and kept in-frame rearrangements only. Not all clones are present; in checked studies, unresolved V genes account for under half, and no reason is known for the remainder. For V, J and clone size, that table is used; D and trimming come from the DNA. Recorded for this sample are more than 45,000 clones; roughly nine tenths of them occurred a single time. The ten largest clones represent roughly 10% of the sample.

Here is what the overall study found, with its caveats: Clinical and demographic metadata were provided uncurated, with the amount varying by source and participant.

Each collaborating institution followed its own protocols to collect whole blood in K2EDTA tubes. Collaborator samples were shipped for TCRbeta analysis as frozen whole blood, isolated PBMCs, or DNA extracted from either sample type. V is reduced by 3 bases and J by 0 bases, leaving a spacing of 12 bases between them. From a lookup of the germline V gene, CDR1 and CDR2 are SGHDT and YYEEEE. From the cysteine up to the phenylalanine, the CDR3 has a length of 15 residues. The kept DNA is CDR3 alone, 45 bases in frame from the first base. This sequence was found in a human donor in a cohort sampled during active COVID-19. In this chain, TRBV5-6 is recombined with TRBJ1-1; TRBD1 is possibly the D segment (6 matching bases). Sequences were obtained from peripheral blood. The CDR3 has the sequence CASSSLGQMNTEAFF. The nucleotide sequence is TGTGCCAGCAGCTCATTAGGACAGATGAACACTGAAGCTTTCTTT.